This TCR beta chain emerged from a study of CD8+CD57+ T cells in acquired aplastic anemia. For the study at large: Sorted CD4+ and CD8+ cell DNA averaged roughly 3.2 ug. Study-level points and caveats: Researchers report that fewer than 35 CD8+ CDR3 sequences appeared in both patients and controls.

This clonotype was recorded a few times. Its antigen remains unidentified. Patients included in sequencing had previously demonstrated CD8+CD57+ cell expansion by flow cytometry. Untreated patients provided the blood samples, with no therapy given before sampling. Profiling of TCR beta VDJ combinations and CDR3 sequences used genomic DNA as template. Each CDR3 protein is one row after TCRdb ran MiXCR on the reads. The sample yields 150,000 to 200,000 distinct CDR3 sequences, about 50% seen once. Germline lookup yields CDR1 LNHNV and CDR2 YYDKDF (reference sequence). V lost 1 base to trimming and J lost 3 bases, with 3 bases between them. The CDR3 contains 12 residues.

The chain combines TRBV15 with TRBJ1-1; no definite D call. Sequencing used sorted CD4+, CD8+, or CD8+CD57+ T cells (not recorded which) from PBMCs. This TCR was recovered from a human donor with aplastic anemia. In DNA form, the CDR3 reads TGTGCCACCAGCAGAGGGTACACTGAAGCTTTCTTT. It specifies CATSRGYTEAFF.